This is a list of T cell receptor beta chains from one sample in a study of cytomegalovirus exposure and HLA in healthy donors. This table comes from immunoSEQ multiplex PCR, and its TCRdb copy is limited to in-frame clones, with some not included. The sample consists of about 130,000 clones, 77% of them appearing once. The sequenced sample was PBMCs. The receptors here all came from a male donor in good health and CMV-seropositive. Both conserved end residues are part of each CDR3. The order of the fields is J gene, D gene, clone size, V gene, CDR3 protein, CDR3 DNA. D genes are given only for firm matches. Clone sizes are given selectively: once, few, many, or a class where the clone is expanded.

TRBJ2-1,TRBD2,once,TRBV7-9,CASSLSGSGYNEQFF,TGTGCCAGCAGCTTAAGTGGTAGCGGGTACAATGAGCAGTTCTTC
TRBJ1-2,TRBD1,-,TRBV6-5,CASSYQPGQGIGGYTF,TGTGCCAGCAGTTACCAGCCGGGACAGGGCATAGGAGGCTACACCTTC
TRBJ2-3,TRBD2,-,TRBV7-9,CSSSLGGTSGADTQYF,TGTTCCAGCAGCTTAGGCGGGACTAGCGGGGCCGATACGCAGTATTTT
TRBJ2-7,TRBD2,-,TRBV19,CASGRGDYEQYF,TGTGCCAGTGGTCGGGGGGACTACGAGCAGTACTTC
TRBJ2-3,TRBD2,-,TRBV2,CASSRTSGGSTDTQYF,TGTGCCAGCAGTCGGACTAGCGGGGGCAGCACAGATACGCAGTATTTT
TRBJ1-4,-,-,TRBV4-1,CASSQVLGFEKLFF,TGCGCCAGCAGCCAAGTCCTAGGCTTCGAAAAACTGTTTTTT
TRBJ1-6,TRBD1,-,TRBV6-9,CASSLTGVVDSPLHF,TGTGCCAGCAGTTTAACAGGGGTCGTCGATTCACCCCTCCACTTT
TRBJ2-2,TRBD2,-,TRBV30,CAWSVPGGGPSGELFF,TGTGCCTGGAGTGTACCTGGCGGGGGGCCTTCTGGGGAGCTGTTTTTT
TRBJ2-7,-,-,TRBV28,CASRGPDTLGSYEQYF,TGTGCCAGCAGGGGTCCGGACACCCTGGGCTCCTACGAGCAGTACTTC
TRBJ1-2,-,-,TRBV20-1,CSARTPPGLTF,TGCAGTGCTAGAACTCCCCCGGGTCTCACCTTC
TRBJ1-2,-,once,TRBV27,CASSLSIRSRTFNYGYTF,TGTGCCAGCAGTTTATCGATTCGGTCCAGGACTTTTAACTATGGCTACACCTTC
TRBJ1-1,-,once,TRBV7-3,CASSSKPRVSEAFF,TGTGCCAGCAGCTCCAAGCCGCGGGTCAGTGAAGCTTTCTTT
TRBJ2-7,TRBD2,-,TRBV28,CASSRGLAGVRYEQYF,TGTGCCAGCAGTAGGGGACTAGCGGGAGTTCGTTACGAGCAGTACTTC
TRBJ2-7,TRBD2,medium-sized,TRBV7-8,CASSPQRESFYEQYF,TGTGCCAGCAGCCCACAGCGGGAGTCGTTCTACGAGCAGTACTTC
TRBJ2-2,TRBD1,once,TRBV5-4,CASSLFQGANTGELFF,TGTGCCAGCAGCTTGTTCCAGGGGGCTAACACCGGGGAGCTGTTTTTT
TRBJ2-3,TRBD2,-,TRBV7-2,CASSRTSGGTDTQYF,TGTGCCAGCAGCCGGACTAGCGGGGGTACAGATACGCAGTATTTT
TRBJ1-1,TRBD1,-,TRBV27,CASSWDRAFTEAFF,TGTGCCAGCAGTTGGGACAGGGCGTTCACTGAAGCTTTCTTT
TRBJ2-3,-,-,TRBV4-1,CASSQEQGLADTQYF,TGCGCCAGCAGCCAAGAGCAGGGGCTTGCAGATACGCAGTATTTT
TRBJ1-2,TRBD1,-,TRBV30,CASNRDRDGGYTF,TGTGCCTCGAACCGGGACAGGGATGGTGGCTACACCTTC
TRBJ2-7,-,-,TRBV28,CASSSPGPPYEQYF,TGTGCCAGCAGTTCTCCGGGTCCTCCGTACGAGCAGTACTTC
TRBJ1-6,-,few,TRBV28,CASSLLYYNSPLHF,TGTGCCAGCAGTCTCTTGTACTATAATTCACCCCTCCACTTT
TRBJ2-1,TRBD1,-,TRBV15,CATSRDRTGEQFF,TGTGCCACCAGCAGGGACAGGACGGGTGAGCAGTTCTTC
TRBJ1-1,-,-,TRBV6-1,CASTGTLNTEAFF,TGTGCCAGCACTGGGACACTAAACACTGAAGCTTTCTTT
TRBJ1-1,TRBD1,-,TRBV5-1,CASSREPGGNTEAFF,TGCGCCAGCAGTAGGGAACCAGGGGGCAACACTGAAGCTTTCTTT
TRBJ2-3,-,-,TRBV2,CASSEQTADTQYF,TGTGCCAGCAGTGAACAGACTGCAGATACGCAGTATTTT
TRBJ1-1,-,-,TRBV7-9,CASSLYRANTEAFF,TGTGCCAGCAGCTTATATCGAGCTAACACTGAAGCTTTCTTT
TRBJ2-1,-,few,TRBV2,CASRETGLPPYNEQFF,TGTGCCAGCAGGGAAACAGGTTTACCTCCCTACAATGAGCAGTTCTTC
TRBJ1-5,-,-,TRBV28,CASSLQVNQPQHF,TGTGCCAGCAGTTTGCAGGTCAATCAGCCCCAGCATTTT
TRBJ2-3,-,once,TRBV5-6,CASSFGRQGSDTQYF,TGTGCCAGCAGCTTTGGTCGGCAGGGTAGTGATACGCAGTATTTT
TRBJ1-2,-,-,TRBV4-2,CASSQTRQVGYTF,TGTGCCAGCAGCCAAACCCGACAGGTTGGCTACACCTTC
TRBJ2-1,TRBD2,-,TRBV6-4,CASSDQAGGGDEQFF,TGTGCCAGCAGTGACCAAGCGGGGGGAGGGGATGAGCAGTTCTTC
TRBJ1-5,-,-,TRBV6-1,CASSGVRTLNQPQHF,TGTGCCAGCAGTGGCGTAAGAACGCTTAATCAGCCCCAGCATTTT
TRBJ2-1,TRBD2,-,TRBV28,CASSWGGYNEQFF,TGTGCCAGCAGTTGGGGGGGATACAATGAGCAGTTCTTC
TRBJ2-1,-,-,TRBV2,CASRGGYSYNEQFF,TGTGCCAGCAGAGGAGGGTACTCCTACAATGAGCAGTTCTTC
TRBJ1-1,-,-,TRBV18,CASSPIPGFTMNTEAFF,TGTGCCAGCTCACCCATCCCAGGGTTTACGATGAACACTGAAGCTTTCTTT
TRBJ2-6,-,once,TRBV13,CASSTGQFSGANVLTF,TGTGCCAGCAGCACAGGCCAGTTCTCTGGGGCCAACGTCCTGACTTTC
TRBJ2-6,TRBD1,-,TRBV5-1,CASSPDRGPSGANGLTF,TGCGCCAGCAGCCCGGACAGGGGGCCCTCTGGGGCCAACGGCCTGACTTTC
TRBJ2-5,TRBD2,-,TRBV6-1,CASSEIDSGGPSQETQYF,TGTGCCAGCAGTGAAATAGATAGCGGGGGGCCTAGCCAAGAGACCCAGTACTTC
TRBJ1-2,TRBD1,-,TRBV6-5,CASSYAWDRDYGYTF,TGTGCCAGCAGTTACGCGTGGGACAGAGACTATGGCTACACCTTC
TRBJ1-2,-,-,TRBV20-1,CRPSGGNGYTF,TGCAGACCTTCGGGGGGCAATGGCTACACCTTC
TRBJ2-2,-,-,TRBV29-1,CSPGSADTGELFF,TGCAGCCCCGGCTCTGCGGACACCGGGGAGCTGTTTTTT
TRBJ2-1,-,-,TRBV9,CASSVVGSGNEQFF,TGTGCCAGCAGCGTAGTTGGATCAGGCAATGAGCAGTTCTTC
TRBJ2-7,-,-,TRBV28,CASSLGVTGYEQYF,TGTGCCAGCAGTTTAGGTGTGACTGGCTACGAGCAGTACTTC
TRBJ2-6,TRBD1,-,TRBV19,CASSWGQGASGANVLTF,TGTGCCAGTAGTTGGGGACAGGGGGCGTCCGGGGCCAACGTCCTGACTTTC
TRBJ1-1,-,-,TRBV5-1,CASSWSRGAEAFF,TGCGCCAGCAGCTGGAGTAGGGGCGCTGAAGCTTTCTTT
TRBJ2-1,-,-,TRBV2,CASSMDFYNEQFF,TGTGCCAGCAGCATGGACTTTTACAATGAGCAGTTCTTC
TRBJ2-7,-,once,TRBV6-6,CASTDLSRGSSEQYF,TGTGCCAGCACCGACCTTTCCAGGGGCTCTAGCGAGCAGTACTTC
TRBJ1-3,-,-,TRBV28,CASSFARGSGNTIYF,TGTGCCAGCAGTTTCGCTCGGGGATCTGGAAACACCATATATTTT
TRBJ2-1,-,-,TRBV19,CASPRLAPYNEQFF,TGTGCCAGTCCCAGACTGGCCCCCTACAATGAGCAGTTCTTC
TRBJ1-2,-,-,TRBV6-5,CASSYALSGAYGYTF,TGTGCCAGCAGTTACGCACTCTCCGGAGCCTATGGCTACACCTTC